The present TCR beta chain was sequenced within a study of control samples from healthy donors and cancer patients. The CDR3 loop spans 16 amino acids. The germline V gene encodes CDR1 SGHTA and CDR2 FQGNSA. Germline trimming cut 4 bases from V and 3 bases from J; bases unmatched to any gene: 6. Profiled with immunoSEQ multiplex PCR; TCRdb holds only in-frame clones, not every one. The data show 70,000 to 85,000 clones, with 91% seen just once and approximately 18% held by the top ten. The sequencing input was blood. The V and J genes are TRBV7-2 and TRBJ2-7; 13 bases fit TRBD2. The source of this sequence is a man aged 45-65 years in good health. The CDR3 DNA sequence: TGTGCCAGCAGCTCTACTAGCGGGGGGGCTGGCTACGAGCAGTACTTC. Its translation: CASSSTSGGAGYEQYF.